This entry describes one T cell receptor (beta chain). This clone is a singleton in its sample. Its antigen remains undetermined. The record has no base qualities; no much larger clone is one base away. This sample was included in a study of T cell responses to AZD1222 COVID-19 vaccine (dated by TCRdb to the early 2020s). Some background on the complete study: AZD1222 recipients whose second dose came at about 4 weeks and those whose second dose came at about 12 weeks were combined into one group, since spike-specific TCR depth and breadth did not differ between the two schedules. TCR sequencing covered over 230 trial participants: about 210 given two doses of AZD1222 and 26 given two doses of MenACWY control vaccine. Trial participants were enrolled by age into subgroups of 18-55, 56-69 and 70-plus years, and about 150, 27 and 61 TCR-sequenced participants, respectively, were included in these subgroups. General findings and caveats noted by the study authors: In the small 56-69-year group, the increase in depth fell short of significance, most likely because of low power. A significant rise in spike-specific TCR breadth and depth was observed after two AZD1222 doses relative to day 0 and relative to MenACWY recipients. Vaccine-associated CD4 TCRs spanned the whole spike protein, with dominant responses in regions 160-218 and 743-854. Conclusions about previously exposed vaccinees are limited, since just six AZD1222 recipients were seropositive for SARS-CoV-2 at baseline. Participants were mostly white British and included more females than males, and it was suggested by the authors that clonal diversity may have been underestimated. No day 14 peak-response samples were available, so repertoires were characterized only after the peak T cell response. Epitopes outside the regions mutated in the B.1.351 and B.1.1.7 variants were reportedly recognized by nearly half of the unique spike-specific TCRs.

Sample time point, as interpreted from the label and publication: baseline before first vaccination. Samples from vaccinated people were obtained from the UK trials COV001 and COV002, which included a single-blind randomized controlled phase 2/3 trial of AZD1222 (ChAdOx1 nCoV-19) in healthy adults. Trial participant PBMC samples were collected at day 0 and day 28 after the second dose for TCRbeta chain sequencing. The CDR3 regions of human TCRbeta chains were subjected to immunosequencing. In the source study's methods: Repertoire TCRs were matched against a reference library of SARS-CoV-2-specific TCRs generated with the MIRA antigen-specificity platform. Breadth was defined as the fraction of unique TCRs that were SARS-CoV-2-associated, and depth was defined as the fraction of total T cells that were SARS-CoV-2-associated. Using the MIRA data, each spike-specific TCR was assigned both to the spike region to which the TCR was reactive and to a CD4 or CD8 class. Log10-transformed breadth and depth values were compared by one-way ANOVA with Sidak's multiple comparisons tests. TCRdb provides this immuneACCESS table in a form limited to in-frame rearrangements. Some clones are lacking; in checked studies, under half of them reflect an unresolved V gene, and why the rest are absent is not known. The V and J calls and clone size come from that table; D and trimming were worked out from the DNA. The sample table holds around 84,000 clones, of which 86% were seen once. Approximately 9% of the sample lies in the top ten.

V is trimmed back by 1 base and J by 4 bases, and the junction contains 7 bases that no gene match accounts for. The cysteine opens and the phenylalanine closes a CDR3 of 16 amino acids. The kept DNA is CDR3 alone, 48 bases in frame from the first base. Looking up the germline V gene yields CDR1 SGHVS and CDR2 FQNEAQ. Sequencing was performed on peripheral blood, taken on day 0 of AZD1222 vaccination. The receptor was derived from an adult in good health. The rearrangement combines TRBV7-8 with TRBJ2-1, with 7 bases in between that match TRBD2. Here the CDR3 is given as CASSLGPASGYNEQFF. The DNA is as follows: TGTGCCAGCAGCTTAGGGCCAGCTAGCGGATACAATGAGCAGTTCTTC.